Ten or more counts support the clone carrying this TCR beta chain. What it recognizes is unknown. This sample was taken from a study of T cell clonality in common variable immunodeficiency. Study-level results: CVID subjects showed higher TCRbeta clonality than healthy controls.

Sequencing used immunoSEQ multiplex PCR; TCRdb keeps in-frame clones, though not all of them. Recorded here are some 53,000 clones, none singletons. This sequence was found in a person between 18 and 75 years old in good health. Sequencing input: peripheral blood mononuclear cells.

The CDR3 sequence is CASSIKAGAGRYTEAFF. The DNA read from the CDR3 is TGTGCCAGTAGTATTAAGGCTGGGGCCGGTCGCTACACTGAA. The rearrangement joins TRBV19 to TRBJ1-1; tentative D call: TRBD1 (5 bases). The read gets to within 3 residues of the CDR3 end, and the germline J gene fills in the rest. Germline CDR1 LNHDA, CDR2 SQIVND (reference sequence). Trimming took 3 bases from V and 3 from J, leaving 20 bases between them. The CDR3 is 17 residues long.